The next 9 T cell receptor beta chains were all read from a single sample in a study of T cells in Graves' hyperthyroidism and ophthalmopathy. Amplification of TCR beta CDR3 regions used RNA as the template. RT-PCR in the first round (using the HTBI primer set) targeted the TCR CDR3. Each CDR3 protein is one row after TCRdb ran MiXCR on the multiplex PCR reads. Of 210,000 or so distinct CDR3 sequences listed, roughly 15% were seen once; the top ten hold around 50%. Sequenced input: blood. The receptors come from a man aged 50-60 years with Graves' hyperthyroidism.

This clonotype turned up a few times. The rearrangement joins TRBV16 to TRBJ1-5; D is unclear. The V and J ends lost 0 bases and 5 bases respectively, with 8 bases between them. The germline CDR1 and CDR2 sequences are KGHSY and FQNENV. The CDR3 totals 14 residues. CDR3 sequence: CASSQSTEDQPQHF. The CDR3 DNA reads TGTGCCAGCAGCCAATCTACTGAGGATCAGCCCCAGCATTTT. Based on the CDR3 plus reference TRBV16 and TRBJ1-5, the full variable domain is GEEVAQTPKHLVRGEGQKAKLYCAPIKGHSYVFWYQQVLKNEFKFLISFQNENVFDETGMPKERFSAKCLPNSPCSLEIQATKLEDSAVYFCASSQSTEDQPQHFGDGTRLSIL.

The V and J genes are TRBV7-2 and TRBJ1-2, with 8 nucleotides matching TRBD1. This CDR3 is built from 16 residues. Germline CDR1 SGHTA, CDR2 FQGNSA. With V trimmed by 1 base and J by 4 bases, 8 bases remained unmatched. This CDR3 is CASSLGDPGGGYGYTF. The CDR3 DNA reads as TGTGCCAGCAGCTTAGGCGATCCAGGGGGCGGCTATGGCTACACCTTC.

The chain couples TRBV20-1 to TRBJ2-7; TRBD1 aligns across 9 bases. CDR1 is DFQATT, CDR2 SNEGSKA, per germline (reference sequence). This CDR3 has 15 amino acids. Trimming at V came to 0 bases and at J to 3 bases, leaving 6 bases not matched to a gene. Here the CDR3 DNA reads TGCAGTGCTAGAGACACAGGGGGCACGCTCTACGAGCAGTACTTC. This gives the protein CSARDTGGTLYEQYF.

This clonotype was recorded many times. The rearrangement links TRBV28 to TRBJ2-1, with D maybe TRBD2 (5 bases). The CDR3 is 16 amino acids. With 5 bases removed from V and 2 bases from J, the gap between germline ends came to 16 bases. The V gene's germline CDR1 is MDHEN and CDR2 SYDVKM. CDR3 amino acids: CASSRVTFGAYNEQFF. The DNA for the CDR3 is TGTGCCAGCAGTCGCGTTACATTCGGGGCCTACAATGAGCAGTTCTTC.

In its sample, this clonotype was seen once. The chain combines TRBV24-1 with TRBJ2-1, with D tentatively TRBD1 (7 bases). Germline V gene sequence: CDR1 KGHDR, CDR2 SFDVKD. Trimming shortened V by 3 bases and J by 9 bases, and 14 bases separated the two germline ends. This CDR3 comprises 14 residues. The CDR3 loop reads CATSDAGGSGEQFF. In nucleotides, the CDR3 is TGTGCCACCAGTGATGCAGGGGGGTCGGGTGAGCAGTTCTTC.

This clonotype was recorded at least ten times. V is TRBV6-1 and J is TRBJ1-1; 10 bases fit TRBD1. Trimming removed 6 bases from V and 4 bases from J; junction bases left unmatched: 5. The germline CDR1 and CDR2 sequences are MNHNS and SASEGT. The CDR3 extends over 14 amino acids. The CDR3 DNA reads TGTGCCAGCAGCGACAGGGGGCTGGGCACTGAAGCTTTCTTT. Translated, it gives CASSDRGLGTEAFF.

This clonotype occurred a few times. V is TRBV9 and J is TRBJ2-1, with 7 nucleotides matching TRBD2. This CDR3 spans 16 amino acids. J lost 4 bases, V lost 0 bases, and 7 bases had no gene match. Germline-derived CDR1 and CDR2 are SGDLS and YYNGEE. CDR3 nucleotides: TGTGCCAGCAGCGTAGGGGGGGGAGCAGTATACAATGAGCAGTTCTTC. It specifies CASSVGGGAVYNEQFF.

The chain is built from TRBV28 and TRBJ1-5; 7 bases align to TRBD1. Germline V CDR1 and CDR2: MDHEN, SYDVKM. The CDR3 length is 14 residues. The trim removed 8 bases at V and 3 bases at J, leaving 7 bases unmatched. CDR3 nucleotide sequence: TGTGCCAGCTCCGGAGGGGGCAACAATCAGCCCCAGCATTTT. This encodes CASSGGGNNQPQHF.

This clonotype was observed many times. The chain links TRBV7-9 to TRBJ1-2, with TRBD1 matching over 10 bases. The germline V gene has CDR1 SEHNR and CDR2 FQNEAQ (reference sequence). There are 14 residues in the CDR3. V was clipped by 3 bases and J by 4 bases; unmatched bases: 2. CDR3 nucleotides: TGTGCCAGCAGCTTCCGGACAGGGGGCTATGGCTACACCTTC. Translating gives CASSFRTGGYGYTF.